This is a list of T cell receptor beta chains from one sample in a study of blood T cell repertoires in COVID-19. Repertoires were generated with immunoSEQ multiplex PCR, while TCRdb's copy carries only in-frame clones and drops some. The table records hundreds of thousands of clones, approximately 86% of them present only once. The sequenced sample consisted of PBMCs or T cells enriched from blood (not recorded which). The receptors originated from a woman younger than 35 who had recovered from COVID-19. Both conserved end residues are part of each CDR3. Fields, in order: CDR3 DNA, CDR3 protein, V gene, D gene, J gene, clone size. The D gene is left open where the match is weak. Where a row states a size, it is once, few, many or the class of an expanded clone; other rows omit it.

cdr3_nt: TGTGCCAGCAGCTACCGGGACAGGGGGCTGCTGGCTGAAGCTTTCTTT
cdr3_aa: CASSYRDRGLLAEAFF
v_call: TRBV28
d_call: TRBD1
j_call: TRBJ1-1
clone_size: once

cdr3_nt: TGTGCCAGCAGTACCCGACTCCGCGGTTATGGCTACACCTTC
cdr3_aa: CASSTRLRGYGYTF
v_call: TRBV28
d_call: .
j_call: TRBJ1-2
clone_size: once

cdr3_nt: TGTGCCAGCAGTTTGATCGACGGGAGCAATCAGCCCCAGCATTTT
cdr3_aa: CASSLIDGSNQPQHF
v_call: TRBV27
d_call: .
j_call: TRBJ1-5
clone_size: .

cdr3_nt: TGCGCCAGCAGCTTGGAAGCTAGCGGGGGAGAGACCCAGTACTTC
cdr3_aa: CASSLEASGGETQYF
v_call: TRBV5-1
d_call: TRBD2
j_call: TRBJ2-5
clone_size: .

cdr3_nt: TGTGCCAGCAGCTTGGCAGGTGGAGATACGCAGTATTTT
cdr3_aa: CASSLAGGDTQYF
v_call: TRBV5-6
d_call: .
j_call: TRBJ2-3
clone_size: .

cdr3_nt: TGTGCCAGTAGCCGGGGGGGCACTGAAGCTTTCTTT
cdr3_aa: CASSRGGTEAFF
v_call: TRBV19
d_call: .
j_call: TRBJ1-1
clone_size: .

cdr3_nt: TGTGCCAGCAGCCGAGACAGGTCCTTCTACAATGAGCAGTTCTTC
cdr3_aa: CASSRDRSFYNEQFF
v_call: TRBV4-2
d_call: .
j_call: TRBJ2-1
clone_size: .

cdr3_nt: TGTGCCAGCAGCTTCGGACCGGGGGGCACTGAAGCTTTCTTT
cdr3_aa: CASSFGPGGTEAFF
v_call: TRBV7-2
d_call: .
j_call: TRBJ1-1
clone_size: few

cdr3_nt: TGTGCCAGCAGTGACGGGACTAGCGGGGGCACAGATACGCAGTATTTT
cdr3_aa: CASSDGTSGGTDTQYF
v_call: TRBV6-4
d_call: TRBD2
j_call: TRBJ2-3
clone_size: .

cdr3_nt: TGTGCCAGCAGCCAAGAGTGGACAGGGGGAGAAAAACTGTTTTTT
cdr3_aa: CASSQEWTGGEKLFF
v_call: TRBV3-1/TRBV3-2
d_call: TRBD1
j_call: TRBJ1-4
clone_size: .

cdr3_nt: TGTGCCAGCAGCCATTCAGCGGCAGGGGGCCTGGACGAGCAGTACTTC
cdr3_aa: CASSHSAAGGLDEQYF
v_call: TRBV3-1/TRBV3-2
d_call: TRBD1
j_call: TRBJ2-7
clone_size: .

cdr3_nt: TGTGCCACCAGTGGTGCGAGAGGGATCAGGGGGCGCTTCACTGAAGCTTTCTTT
cdr3_aa: CATSGARGIRGRFTEAFF
v_call: TRBV24-1
d_call: TRBD1
j_call: TRBJ1-1
clone_size: .

cdr3_nt: TGCAGCGTCGAACAGGGCCCTGAAGCTTTCTTT
cdr3_aa: CSVEQGPEAFF
v_call: TRBV29-1
d_call: .
j_call: TRBJ1-1
clone_size: .

cdr3_nt: TGTGCCAGCAGTTTACGGACGGGATACAATCAGCCCCAGCATTTT
cdr3_aa: CASSLRTGYNQPQHF
v_call: TRBV28
d_call: .
j_call: TRBJ1-5
clone_size: .

cdr3_nt: TGTGCCAGTAGTATTCAGGCGGGAACGTACAATGAGCAGTTCTTC
cdr3_aa: CASSIQAGTYNEQFF
v_call: TRBV19
d_call: .
j_call: TRBJ2-1
clone_size: .

cdr3_nt: TGTGCCAGCAGTTCTCCGGGGGGGTCCACAGATACGCAGTATTTT
cdr3_aa: CASSSPGGSTDTQYF
v_call: TRBV27
d_call: TRBD2
j_call: TRBJ2-3
clone_size: few

cdr3_nt: TGTGCCAGCAGTAGGGACTTCGACACCGGGGAGCTGTTTTTT
cdr3_aa: CASSRDFDTGELFF
v_call: TRBV6-4
d_call: .
j_call: TRBJ2-2
clone_size: .

cdr3_nt: TGTGCCAGCAGTATCGGGACTAGCGGGAGATCCTCCTACGAGCAGTACTTC
cdr3_aa: CASSIGTSGRSSYEQYF
v_call: TRBV27
d_call: TRBD2
j_call: TRBJ2-7
clone_size: .

cdr3_nt: TGTGCCACCAGCAGAGTAGACAGGGTCCACGAGCAGTACTTC
cdr3_aa: CATSRVDRVHEQYF
v_call: TRBV15
d_call: TRBD1
j_call: TRBJ2-7
clone_size: .

cdr3_nt: TGCGCCAGCAGCTTGGGCAGGTACGCCTTGAACACTGAAGCTTTCTTT
cdr3_aa: CASSLGRYALNTEAFF
v_call: TRBV5-1
d_call: .
j_call: TRBJ1-1
clone_size: .

cdr3_nt: TGTGCCACCAGCAGAGCCGCAGGGGCTTACGAGCAGTACTTC
cdr3_aa: CATSRAAGAYEQYF
v_call: TRBV15
d_call: .
j_call: TRBJ2-7
clone_size: .

cdr3_nt: TGCGCCAGCAGCGGGAGGACTAGCGGTTGGTCCTACGAGCAGTACTTC
cdr3_aa: CASSGRTSGWSYEQYF
v_call: TRBV5-1
d_call: TRBD2
j_call: TRBJ2-7
clone_size: .

cdr3_nt: TGCGCCAGCAGTGTAGGGAGGGAGACCCAGTACTTC
cdr3_aa: CASSVGRETQYF
v_call: TRBV10-2
d_call: .
j_call: TRBJ2-5
clone_size: .

cdr3_nt: TGTGCCAGCAGTTTTGGCGGGGGGGCCTACAATGAGCAGTTCTTC
cdr3_aa: CASSFGGGAYNEQFF
v_call: TRBV27
d_call: TRBD2
j_call: TRBJ2-1
clone_size: .